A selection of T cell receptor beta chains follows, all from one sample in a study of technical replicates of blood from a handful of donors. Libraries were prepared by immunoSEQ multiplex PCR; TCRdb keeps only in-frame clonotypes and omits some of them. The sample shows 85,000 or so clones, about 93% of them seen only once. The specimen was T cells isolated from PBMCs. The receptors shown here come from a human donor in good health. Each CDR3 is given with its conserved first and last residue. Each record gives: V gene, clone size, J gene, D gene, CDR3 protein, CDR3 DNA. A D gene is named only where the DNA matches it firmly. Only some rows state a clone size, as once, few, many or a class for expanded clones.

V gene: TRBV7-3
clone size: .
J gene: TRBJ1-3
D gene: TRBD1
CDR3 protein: CASSLTGGAGNTIYF
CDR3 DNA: TGTGCCAGCAGCTTGACAGGGGGCGCGGGAAACACCATATATTTT

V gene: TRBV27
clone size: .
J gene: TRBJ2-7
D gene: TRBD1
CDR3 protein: CASSDRASYEQYF
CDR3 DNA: TGTGCCAGCAGCGACAGGGCCTCCTACGAGCAGTACTTC

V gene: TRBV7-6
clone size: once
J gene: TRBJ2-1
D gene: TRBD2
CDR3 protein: CASSYGTSGYNEQFF
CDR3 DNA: TGTGCCAGCAGCTACGGGACTAGCGGATACAATGAGCAGTTCTTC

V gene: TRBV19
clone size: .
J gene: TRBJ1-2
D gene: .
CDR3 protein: CASSAGRQRFYGYTF
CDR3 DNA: TGTGCCAGTAGTGCGGGAAGGCAGAGATTCTATGGCTACACCTTC

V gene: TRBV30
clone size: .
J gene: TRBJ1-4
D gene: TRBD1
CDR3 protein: CAWRIGGTGGEKLFF
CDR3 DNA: TGTGCCTGGAGAATAGGCGGGACAGGTGGCGAAAAACTGTTTTTT

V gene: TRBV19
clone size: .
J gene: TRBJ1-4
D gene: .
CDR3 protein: CASTPSVPDSEKLFF
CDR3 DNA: TGTGCCAGTACCCCCTCTGTTCCGGACTCTGAAAAACTGTTTTTT

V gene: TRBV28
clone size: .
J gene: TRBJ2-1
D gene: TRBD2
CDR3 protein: CASSLVSSGFYNEQFF
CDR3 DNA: TGTGCCAGCAGCCTGGTTTCTAGCGGGTTCTACAATGAGCAGTTCTTC

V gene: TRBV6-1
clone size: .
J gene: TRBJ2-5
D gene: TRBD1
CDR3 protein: CASSEGTGRFQETQYF
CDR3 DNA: TGTGCCAGCAGTGAAGGGACAGGGCGTTTCCAAGAGACCCAGTACTTC

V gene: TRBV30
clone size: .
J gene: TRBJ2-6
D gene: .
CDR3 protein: CAWSPGGMRPGANVLTF
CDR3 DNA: TGTGCCTGGAGTCCAGGGGGGATGAGACCTGGGGCCAACGTCCTGACTTTC

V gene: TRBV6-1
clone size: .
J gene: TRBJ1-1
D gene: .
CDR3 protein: CASSEPPAGNTEAFF
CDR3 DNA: TGTGCCAGCAGTGAACCCCCCGCAGGGAACACTGAAGCTTTCTTT

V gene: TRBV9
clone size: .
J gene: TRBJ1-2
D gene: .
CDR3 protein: CASSPEGLQDYGYTF
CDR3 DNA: TGTGCCAGCAGCCCGGAGGGCCTTCAGGACTATGGCTACACCTTC

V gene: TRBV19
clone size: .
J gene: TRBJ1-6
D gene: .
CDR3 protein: CASSTQGIDSPLHF
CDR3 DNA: TGTGCCAGTAGTACACAGGGAATTGATTCACCCCTCCACTTT

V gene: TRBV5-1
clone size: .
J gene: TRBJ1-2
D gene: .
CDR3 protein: CASSNGQPGGYGYTF
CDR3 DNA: TGCGCCAGCAGCAACGGACAGCCGGGGGGGTATGGCTACACCTTC

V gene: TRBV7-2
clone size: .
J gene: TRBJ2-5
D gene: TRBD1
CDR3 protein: CASSQNRLTGGVETQYF
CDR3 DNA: TGTGCCAGCAGCCAGAACCGGTTGACAGGGGGGGTGGAGACCCAGTACTTC

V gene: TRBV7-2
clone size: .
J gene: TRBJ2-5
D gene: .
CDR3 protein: CASRPRGTQETQYF
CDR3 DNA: TGTGCCAGCAGGCCCCGGGGGACCCAAGAGACCCAGTACTTC

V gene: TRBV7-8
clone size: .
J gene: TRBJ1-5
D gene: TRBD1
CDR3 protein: CASSGDDRVGVQPQHF
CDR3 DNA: TGTGCCAGCAGCGGGGACGACAGGGTAGGCGTTCAGCCCCAGCATTTT

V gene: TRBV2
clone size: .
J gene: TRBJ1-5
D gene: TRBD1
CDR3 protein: CASRRRQGFQPQHF
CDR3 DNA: TGTGCCAGCAGACGACGACAGGGTTTTCAGCCCCAGCATTTT

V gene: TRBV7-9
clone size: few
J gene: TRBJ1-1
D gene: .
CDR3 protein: CASRNRQQKAFF
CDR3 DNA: TGTGCCAGCAGAAACCGACAGCAGAAAGCTTTCTTT

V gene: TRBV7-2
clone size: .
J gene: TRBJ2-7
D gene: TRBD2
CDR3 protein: CASSAVAGPYEQYF
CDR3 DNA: TGTGCCAGCAGCGCAGTAGCGGGTCCCTACGAGCAGTACTTC

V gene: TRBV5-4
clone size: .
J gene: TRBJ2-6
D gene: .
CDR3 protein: CASSYLTGSTISGANVLTF
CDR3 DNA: TGTGCCAGCAGCTATCTAACAGGGTCCACGATCTCTGGGGCCAACGTCCTGACTTTC

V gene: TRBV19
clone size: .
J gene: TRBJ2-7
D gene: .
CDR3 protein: CASSIDSSAGYEQYF
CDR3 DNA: TGTGCCAGTAGTATAGATAGTTCCGCCGGCTACGAGCAGTACTTC

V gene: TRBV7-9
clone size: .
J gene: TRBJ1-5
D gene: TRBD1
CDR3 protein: CASSLAAGGDNSNQPQHF
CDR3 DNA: TGTGCCAGCAGCTTAGCGGCAGGGGGCGATAATAGCAATCAGCCCCAGCATTTT

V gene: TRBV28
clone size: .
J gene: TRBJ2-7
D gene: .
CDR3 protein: CASSLSAGASYEQYF
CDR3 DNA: TGTGCCAGCAGTTTATCTGCGGGGGCCTCCTACGAGCAGTACTTC

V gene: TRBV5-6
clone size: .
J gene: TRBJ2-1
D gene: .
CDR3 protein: CASSFQLGTYNEQFF
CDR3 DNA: TGTGCCAGCAGCTTTCAGCTCGGGACCTACAATGAGCAGTTCTTC

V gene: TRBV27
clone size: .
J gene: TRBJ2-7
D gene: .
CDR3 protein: CASSLSGSRLEQYF
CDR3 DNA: TGTGCCAGCAGTTTATCGGGGAGTCGCCTCGAGCAGTACTTC

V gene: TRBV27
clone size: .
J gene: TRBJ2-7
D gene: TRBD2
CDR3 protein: CASSLGEASGIYEQYF
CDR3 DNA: TGTGCCAGCAGTTTGGGCGAGGCTAGCGGTATTTACGAGCAGTACTTC

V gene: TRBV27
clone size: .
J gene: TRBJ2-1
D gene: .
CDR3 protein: CASSFGSGYNEQFF
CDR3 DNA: TGTGCCAGCAGTTTCGGTAGCGGTTACAATGAGCAGTTCTTC

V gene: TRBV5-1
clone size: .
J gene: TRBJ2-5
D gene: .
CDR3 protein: CASSGAGQETQYF
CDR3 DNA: TGCGCCAGCAGCGGGGCAGGCCAAGAGACCCAGTACTTC

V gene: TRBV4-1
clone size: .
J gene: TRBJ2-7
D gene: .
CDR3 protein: CASSQIPVGPYEQYF
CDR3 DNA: TGCGCCAGCAGCCAAATCCCAGTTGGCCCCTACGAGCAGTACTTC

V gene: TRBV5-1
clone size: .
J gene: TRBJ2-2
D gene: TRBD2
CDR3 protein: CASYLTSGNTGELFF
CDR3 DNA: TGCGCCAGCTACCTGACTAGCGGGAACACCGGGGAGCTGTTTTTT

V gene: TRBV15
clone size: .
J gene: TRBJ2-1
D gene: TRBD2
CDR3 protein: CATSRGLAGSYNEQFF
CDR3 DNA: TGTGCCACCAGCAGAGGCCTAGCGGGCTCCTACAATGAGCAGTTCTTC

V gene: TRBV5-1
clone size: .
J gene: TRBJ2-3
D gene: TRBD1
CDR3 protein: CASSFYGTGPDTQYF
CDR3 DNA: TGCGCCAGCAGCTTTTACGGGACAGGGCCAGATACGCAGTATTTT

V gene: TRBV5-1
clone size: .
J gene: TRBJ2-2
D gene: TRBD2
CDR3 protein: CASSLDGRPGESGELFF
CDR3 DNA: TGCGCCAGCAGCTTGGACGGGAGGCCCGGAGAATCCGGGGAGCTGTTTTTT

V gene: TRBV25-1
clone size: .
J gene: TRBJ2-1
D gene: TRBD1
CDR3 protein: CASSGRQGARNEQFF
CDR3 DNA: TGTGCCAGCAGTGGAAGACAGGGGGCTCGGAATGAGCAGTTCTTC

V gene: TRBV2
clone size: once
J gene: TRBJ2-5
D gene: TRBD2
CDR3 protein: CASSVGLAGETQYF
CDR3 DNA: TGTGCCAGCAGCGTTGGACTAGCAGGAGAGACCCAGTACTTC

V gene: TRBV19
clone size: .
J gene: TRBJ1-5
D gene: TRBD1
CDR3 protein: CASSIPGQGNQPQHF
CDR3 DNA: TGTGCCAGTAGTATTCCCGGACAGGGGAATCAGCCCCAGCATTTT

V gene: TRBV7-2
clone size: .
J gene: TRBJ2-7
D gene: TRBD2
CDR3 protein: CASSGSGGSSYEQYF
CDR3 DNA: TGTGCCAGCAGCGGTAGCGGGGGTAGCTCCTACGAGCAGTACTTC

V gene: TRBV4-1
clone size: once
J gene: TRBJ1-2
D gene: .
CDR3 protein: CASSQATGNYGYTF
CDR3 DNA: TGCGCCAGCAGCCAAGCTACAGGGAACTATGGCTACACCTTC

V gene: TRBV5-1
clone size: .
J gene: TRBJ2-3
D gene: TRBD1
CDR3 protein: CASSPTGGWADTQYF
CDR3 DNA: TGCGCCAGCAGCCCTACAGGGGGCTGGGCAGATACGCAGTATTTT

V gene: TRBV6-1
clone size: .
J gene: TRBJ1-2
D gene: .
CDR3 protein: CASSEAGPHNYGYTF
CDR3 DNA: TGTGCCAGCAGTGAGGCAGGTCCCCATAACTATGGCTACACCTTC

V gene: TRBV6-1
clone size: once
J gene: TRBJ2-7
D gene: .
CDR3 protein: CASSEGRTVGPWGGYEQYF
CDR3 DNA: TGTGCCAGCAGTGAAGGAAGGACAGTGGGGCCTTGGGGTGGGTACGAGCAGTACTTC

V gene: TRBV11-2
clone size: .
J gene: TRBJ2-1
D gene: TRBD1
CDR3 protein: CASSLDGRQGADEQFF
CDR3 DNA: TGTGCCAGCAGCTTAGATGGGAGACAGGGGGCGGATGAGCAGTTCTTC

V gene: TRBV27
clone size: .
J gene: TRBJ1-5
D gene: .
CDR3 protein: CASSLISGASVAQHF
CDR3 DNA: TGTGCCAGCAGTTTAATCTCAGGGGCCTCAGTGGCCCAGCATTTT

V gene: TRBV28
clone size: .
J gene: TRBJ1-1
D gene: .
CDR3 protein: CASILPGGSSEAFF
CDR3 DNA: TGTGCCAGCATCCTACCGGGGGGCAGCTCGGAAGCTTTCTTT

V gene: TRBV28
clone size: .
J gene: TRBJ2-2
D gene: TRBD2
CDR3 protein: CASNALGTSITGELFF
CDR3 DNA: TGTGCCAGCAACGCACTCGGGACTAGCATCACCGGGGAGCTGTTTTTT

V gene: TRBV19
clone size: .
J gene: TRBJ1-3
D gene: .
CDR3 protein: CASNSGDGGGNTIYF
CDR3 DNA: TGTGCCAGTAATTCGGGGGACGGCGGGGGAAACACCATATATTTT

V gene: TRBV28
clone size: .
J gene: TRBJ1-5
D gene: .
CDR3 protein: CASGTEGLRQPQHF
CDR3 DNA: TGTGCCAGCGGAACGGAGGGGCTCAGGCAGCCCCAGCATTTT

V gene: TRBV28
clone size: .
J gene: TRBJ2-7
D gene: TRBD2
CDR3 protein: CASSLRNLAGLLPEVREQYF
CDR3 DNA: TGTGCCAGCAGTTTACGCAACCTAGCGGGCCTACTCCCAGAAGTCCGCGAGCAGTACTTC

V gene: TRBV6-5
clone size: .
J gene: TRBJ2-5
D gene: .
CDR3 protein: CASTTQDRQETQYF
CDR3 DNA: TGTGCCAGCACCACTCAGGATAGACAAGAGACCCAGTACTTC

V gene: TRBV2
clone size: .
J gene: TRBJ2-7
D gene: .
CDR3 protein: CASRDTGEQYF
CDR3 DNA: TGTGCCAGCAGGGACACAGGCGAGCAGTACTTC

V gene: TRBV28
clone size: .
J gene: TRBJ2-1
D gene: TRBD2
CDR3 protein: CASRTSGRYNEQFF
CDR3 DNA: TGTGCCAGTCGGACCAGCGGGAGATACAATGAGCAGTTCTTC

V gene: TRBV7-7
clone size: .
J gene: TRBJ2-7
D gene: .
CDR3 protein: CASSQDLHYEQYF
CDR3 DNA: TGTGCTAGCAGTCAAGACTTGCACTACGAGCAGTACTTC

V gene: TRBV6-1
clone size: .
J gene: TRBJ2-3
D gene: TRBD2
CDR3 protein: CASSEAGGSGGTVFYTQYF
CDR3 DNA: TGTGCCAGCAGTGAAGCGGGTGGTAGCGGGGGGACGGTTTTTTATACGCAGTATTTT

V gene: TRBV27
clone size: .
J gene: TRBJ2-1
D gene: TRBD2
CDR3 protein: CASRSTSGVGDEQFF
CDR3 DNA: TGTGCCAGCAGATCGACTAGCGGGGTCGGCGATGAGCAGTTCTTC

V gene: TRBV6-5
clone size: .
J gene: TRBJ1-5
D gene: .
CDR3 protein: CASSSDRFSNQPQHF
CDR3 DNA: TGTGCCAGCAGTTCCGACAGATTTAGCAATCAGCCCCAGCATTTT

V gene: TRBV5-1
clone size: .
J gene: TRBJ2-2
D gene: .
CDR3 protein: CASSLEVGVTTGELFF
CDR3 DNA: TGCGCCAGCAGCTTGGAAGTAGGGGTGACCACCGGGGAGCTGTTTTTT

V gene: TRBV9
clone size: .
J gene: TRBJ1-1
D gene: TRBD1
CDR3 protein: CASSGTGANTEAFF
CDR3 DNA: TGTGCCAGCAGCGGGACAGGAGCCAACACTGAAGCTTTCTTT

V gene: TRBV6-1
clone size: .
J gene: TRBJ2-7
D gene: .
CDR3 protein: CASREGTYEQYF
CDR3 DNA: TGTGCCAGCAGGGAGGGAACCTACGAGCAGTACTTC

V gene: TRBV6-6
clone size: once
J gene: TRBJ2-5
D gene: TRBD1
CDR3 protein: CASSRDRERETQYF
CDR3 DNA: TGTGCCAGCAGCCGAGACAGGGAAAGAGAGACCCAGTACTTC